Shown below are 22 T cell receptor beta chains from a single sample sequenced in a study of T cells in Graves' hyperthyroidism and ophthalmopathy. RNA transcripts gave rise to amplified TCR beta CDR3 regions. First-round RT-PCR of the TCR CDR3 relied on the HTBI primer set. A single record per CDR3 protein comes from TCRdb applying MiXCR to the multiplex PCR reads. The sample holds 350,000 to 400,000 distinct CDR3 sequences, more than 12% seen once. What was sequenced was blood. The source is a woman in her twenties or thirties with Graves' hyperthyroidism.

This clonotype was counted a few times. CDR3 sequence reads: CASTTGTAFSQPQHF. In DNA form, the CDR3 reads TGTGCCAGCACCACCGGGACAGCCTTTTCTCAGCCCCAGCATTTT. This chain joins TRBV12-3 or TRBV12-4 and TRBJ1-5; 7 positions agree with TRBD1. CDR3 length equals 15 residues. The ends lost 7 bases at V and 6 bases at J; junction bases unmatched: 12.

This clonotype has a handful of counts. The V and J genes are TRBV10-2 and TRBJ2-1; 14 bases agree with TRBD2. Germline V CDR1 and CDR2: WSHSY, SAAADI. CDR3 length equals 21 residues. Trimming cost V 3 bases and J 0 bases; bases outside gene matches: 13. The CDR3 protein is CASSDYRTSGRHRSSYNEQFF. The DNA for the CDR3 is TGCGCCAGCAGTGACTATCGGACTAGCGGGAGGCACCGGAGCTCCTACAATGAGCAGTTCTTC.

This chain links TRBV20-1 with TRBJ2-5; possibly TRBD1 for D (7 bases). V dropped 0 bases and J dropped 1 base, with 21 bases sitting between them. Germline V gene sequence: CDR1 DFQATT, CDR2 SNEGSKA (reference sequence). CDR3 length: 18 residues. CDR3 bases: TGCAGTGCTAGAGACTCACAGGGGATATTCGGGGGCCAAGAGACCCAGTACTTC. The encoded protein is CSARDSQGIFGGQETQYF.

The V and J genes are TRBV29-1 and TRBJ2-3; 12 bases are a match to TRBD2. The V gene end was trimmed by 4 bases and the J gene end by 6 bases; junction bases not matched to a gene: 5. This CDR3 region has 14 residues. The germline V gene has CDR1 SQVTM and CDR2 ANQGSEA. Written as DNA, the CDR3 is TGCAGCGTTGGACTAGCGGGAGTTAGGGATACGCAGTATTTT. This sequence encodes CSVGLAGVRDTQYF.

The chain combines TRBV12-3 or TRBV12-4 with TRBJ2-7, with 7 bases lining up with TRBD1. Trimming at V came to 5 bases and at J to 6 bases, leaving 10 bases not matched to a gene. The CDR3 is 14 amino acids. The CDR3 DNA follows: TGTGCCAGCAGTCCACAGGGGACCCTTGCCGAGCAGTACTTC. Residues: CASSPQGTLAEQYF.

The J gene is TRBJ2-4, the V gene TRBV7-9; no clear D gene. V was clipped by 7 bases and J by 0 bases, with 7 bases between them. CDR3 length equals 13 residues. Germline V gene data show CDR1 as SEHNR and CDR2 as FQNEAQ (reference sequence). CDR3 amino acids: CASNAVAKNIQYF. Written as DNA, the CDR3 is TGTGCCAGCAACGCGGTAGCCAAAAACATTCAGTACTTC.

Written as DNA, the CDR3 is TGTGCCAGCAGTGACTCTTCCGAGACCCAGTACTTC. Translated: CASSDSSETQYF. V and J are TRBV6-4 and TRBJ2-5; D is uncertain. Looked up from germline, CDR1 is MRHNA and CDR2 is SNTAGT. With 0 bases removed from V and 5 bases from J, the gap between germline ends came to 4 bases. The CDR3 consists of 12 residues.

This clonotype showed up just a few times. The junction shows a germline mismatch at one end, possibly a read error. The V call is TRBV7-7, the J call TRBJ2-1; the D call may be TRBD1 or TRBD2 (5 bases each). CDR3 length equals 20 residues. The germline V gene encodes CDR1 SSHAT and CDR2 FNYEAQ (reference sequence). This CDR3 is CASSVSEPGPETMGVNEQFF. The CDR3 DNA is TGTGCTAGCAGCGTATCAGAGCCGGGACCCGAAACGATGGGCGTCAATGAGCAGTTCTTC.

A few counts support this clonotype. V usage is TRBV2 and J usage is TRBJ1-2; D is uncertain. Trimming removed 8 bases at V and 2 bases at J, with 12 bases between. This CDR3 is 13 amino acids long. The germline CDR1 and CDR2 sequences are SNHLY and FYNNEI. The CDR3 nucleotides read TGTGCCAGCCGGCTGGTGCCGAACTATGGCTACACCTTC. Amino acids: CASRLVPNYGYTF.

This chain connects TRBV12-3 or TRBV12-4 to TRBJ2-3; 11 bases align to TRBD2. This CDR3 is 18 amino acids long. V dropped 6 bases and J dropped 0; count of bases not matched to a gene: 11. CDR3 DNA: TGTGCCAGCAGGGGGACACTAGCGGGAGAGTCAAGCACAGATACGCAGTATTTT. Translated, it gives CASRGTLAGESSTDTQYF.

Ten or more counts support this clonotype. The V and J genes are TRBV30 and TRBJ2-7, with D possibly being TRBD1 or TRBD2 (5 bases each). Trimming stripped 2 bases from V and 2 bases from J, with 13 bases between. This CDR3 has 14 residues. Germline CDR1 is GTSNPN and CDR2 is SVGIG (reference sequence). CDR3 bases: TGTGCCTGGAGTCACGGGGCCAGAGCCTACGAGCAGTACTTC. Translated, it gives CAWSHGARAYEQYF. The entire variable domain, with the rest obtained from reference TRBV30 and TRBJ2-7, is as follows: SQTIHQWPATLVQPVGSPLSLECTVEGTSNPNLYWYRQAAGRGLQLLFYSVGIGQISSEVPQNLSASRPQDRQFILSSKKLLLSDSGFYLCAWSHGARAYEQYFGPGTRLTVT.

This clonotype was recorded many times. The chain recombines TRBV7-2 with TRBJ2-3; D gene uncertain. Per the germline V gene, CDR1 is SGHTA and CDR2 is FQGNSA. This CDR3 has 14 amino acids. V lost 0 bases and J 2 bases, leaving 6 bases between the germline ends. The CDR3 spells CASSLADHTDTQYF. The CDR3 nucleotides read TGTGCCAGCAGCTTAGCAGACCACACAGATACGCAGTATTTT.

This clonotype was detected a few times. The gene calls are TRBV20-1 and TRBJ2-2, with TRBD2 as a possible D gene (5 bases). The CDR3 spans 15 residues. Germline V gives CDR1 DFQATT, CDR2 SNEGSKA (reference sequence). Trimming removed 4 bases at V and 4 bases at J, with 16 bases between. CDR3 residues: CSANPTGGGTGELFF. Here the CDR3 DNA reads TGCAGTGCTAATCCGACCGGAGGTGGCACCGGGGAGCTGTTTTTT.

Many counts were recorded for this clonotype. The chain has TRBV20-1 and TRBJ2-7; D ambiguous. Trimming cost V 0 bases and J 5 bases, with 17 bases left between them. This CDR3 is built from 15 residues. Germline CDR1 is DFQATT and CDR2 is SNEGSKA (reference sequence). CDR3 in amino acids: CSARDLVHRQDEQYF. CDR3 DNA: TGCAGTGCTAGAGATTTAGTACACCGGCAGGACGAGCAGTACTTC.

The count of this clonotype is one. A much larger clone differs from this one at a single base, so this may be a read error. This chain connects TRBV12-3 or TRBV12-4 to TRBJ1-3; D is undetermined. There are 15 residues in the CDR3. The CDR3 region is CASSPTASSGNAIYF. CDR3 nucleotide sequence: TGTGCCAGCAGCCCGACGGCTTCCTCTGGAAACGCCATATATTTT.

Regarding this clonotype: At one end the junction does not follow the germline gene, possibly because of a read error. The V call is TRBV30, the J call TRBJ2-1; 8 positions agree with TRBD2. Germline-derived CDR1 and CDR2 are GTSNPN and SVGIG (reference sequence). The CDR3 extends over 17 amino acids. DNA of the CDR3: TGTGCCCGGAGTGATCGCGACGGGAGGGCCCTGTACAATGAGCAGTTCTTC. It is translated as CARSDRDGRALYNEQFF.

In this sample, this clonotype turned up many times. The gene calls are TRBV2 and TRBJ1-4; maybe TRBD1 (5 bases). The CDR3 is 15 residues long. The germline V gene has CDR1 SNHLY and CDR2 FYNNEI. V was trimmed by 5 bases and J by 8 bases, leaving 18 bases between them. The CDR3 spells CASSPSGRVREKLFF. CDR3 DNA: TGTGCCAGCAGTCCTTCAGGGCGCGTCCGGGAAAAACTGTTTTTT.

In this sample, this clonotype turned up a few times. The J gene is TRBJ2-2, the V gene TRBV10-3, with TRBD1 matching over 7 bases. The CDR3 extends over 16 amino acids. The V and J ends lost 4 bases and 2 bases, in that order; junction bases with no gene match: 7. Per germline, CDR1 ENHRY and CDR2 SYGVKD. CDR3 nucleotides: TGTGCCATCAGTGCCGCGACAGGGTCTAACACCGGGGAGCTGTTTTTT. Its translation: CAISAATGSNTGELFF.

This clonotype was seen repeatedly, ten times or more. V gene TRBV7-2 combines with J gene TRBJ2-7; D may be TRBD2 (7 bases). Germline V gene lookup returns CDR1 SGHTA and CDR2 FQGNSA. The CDR3 runs to 14 residues. Between the trimmed V and J ends, which lost 6 bases and 4 bases, there was a span of 16 bases. Here the CDR3 DNA reads TGTGCCAGCAGGGTTTACGGGGGGCGATACGAGCAGTACTTC. Protein sequence: CASRVYGGRYEQYF. Looking up the rest from reference TRBV7-2 and TRBJ2-7 gives the full variable domain: GAGVSQSPSNKVTEKGKDVELRCDPISGHTALYWYRQSLGQGLEFLIYFQGNSAPDKSGLPSDRFSAERTGGSVSTLTIQRTQQEDSAVYLCASRVYGGRYEQYFGPGTRLTVT.

This clonotype came up many times. The chain carries TRBV11-3 and TRBJ2-1, with TRBD1 as a possible D gene (8 bases). V was pared by 3 bases and J by 4 bases, with 16 bases between. CDR1 and CDR2 (germline): SGHNT, YENEEA. There are 16 residues in the CDR3. The DNA for the CDR3 is TGTGCCAGCAGCTTGGGGGGGACAGGCCTTTACAATGAGCAGTTCTTC. Encoded protein: CASSLGGTGLYNEQFF.

This clonotype appeared many times. V is TRBV7-6 and J is TRBJ1-1; weak D call: TRBD1 (6 bases). This CDR3 comprises 14 residues. V shed 5 bases and J shed 1 base, with 11 bases lying between them. CDR1 and CDR2 (germline): SGHVS, FNYEAQ. CDR3 protein: CASSPQGWNTEAFF. The CDR3 DNA reads as TGTGCCAGCAGCCCACAGGGCTGGAACACTGAAGCTTTCTTT.

The CDR3, as DNA: TGTGCCAGCAGCCCCTTGGACAGCAACTATGGCTACACCTTC. Encoded protein: CASSPLDSNYGYTF. The V call is TRBV7-6, the J call TRBJ1-2; D might be TRBD1 (6 bases). V gave up 5 bases and J gave up 2 bases, with 12 bases separating them. Per germline, CDR1 SGHVS and CDR2 FNYEAQ. This CDR3 is built from 14 residues.